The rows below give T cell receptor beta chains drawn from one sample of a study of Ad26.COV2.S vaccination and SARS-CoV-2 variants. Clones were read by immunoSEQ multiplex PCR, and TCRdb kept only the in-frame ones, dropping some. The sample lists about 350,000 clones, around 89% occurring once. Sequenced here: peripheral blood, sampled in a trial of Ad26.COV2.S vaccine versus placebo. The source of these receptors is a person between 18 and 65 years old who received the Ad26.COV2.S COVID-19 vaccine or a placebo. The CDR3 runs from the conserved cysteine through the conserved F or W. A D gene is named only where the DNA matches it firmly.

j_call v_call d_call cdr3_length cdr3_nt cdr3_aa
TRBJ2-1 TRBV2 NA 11 TGTGCCAGCACTTTGGGGAATGAGCAGTTCTTC CASTLGNEQFF
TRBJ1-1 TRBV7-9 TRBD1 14 TGTGCCAGCAGCCTAGGACAGGAGAACACTGAAGCTTTCTTT CASSLGQENTEAFF
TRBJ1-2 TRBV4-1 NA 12 TGCGCCAGCAGCCAACAGGGAAGCGGCTACACCTTC CASSQQGSGYTF
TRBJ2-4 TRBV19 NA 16 TGTGCCAGTAGTACGGGCTGGGGCAGGGTCCAAAACATTCAGTACTTC CASSTGWGRVQNIQYF
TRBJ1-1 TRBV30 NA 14 TGTGCCTGGAGTGTGGTGGGGACCGACACTGAAGCTTTCTTT CAWSVVGTDTEAFF
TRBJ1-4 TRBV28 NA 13 TGTGCCAGCAGTTTTGACCGAGGGGAAAAACTGTTTTTT CASSFDRGEKLFF
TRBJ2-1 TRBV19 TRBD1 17 TGTGCCAGTAGTATTTTCCCGGGACAGGGGTTCTACAATGAGCAGTTCTTC CASSIFPGQGFYNEQFF
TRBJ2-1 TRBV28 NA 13 TGTGCCAGCCTGGCTGAATACCGGAATGAGCAGTTCTTC CASLAEYRNEQFF
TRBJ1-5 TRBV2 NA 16 TGTGCCAGCAGTGAAGCGCTTGGGGACAGCAATCAGCCCCAGCATTTT CASSEALGDSNQPQHF
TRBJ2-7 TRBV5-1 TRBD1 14 TGCGCCAGCAGCTTACAGGGACAGGGGTACGAGCAGTACTTC CASSLQGQGYEQYF
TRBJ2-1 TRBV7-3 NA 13 TGTGCCAGCAGCTTAGCGACAAGCAATGAGCAGTTCTTC CASSLATSNEQFF
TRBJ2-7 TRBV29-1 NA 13 TGCAGCGTGGAAAACGCCGCCCCTCGAGAGCAGTACTTC CSVENAAPREQYF